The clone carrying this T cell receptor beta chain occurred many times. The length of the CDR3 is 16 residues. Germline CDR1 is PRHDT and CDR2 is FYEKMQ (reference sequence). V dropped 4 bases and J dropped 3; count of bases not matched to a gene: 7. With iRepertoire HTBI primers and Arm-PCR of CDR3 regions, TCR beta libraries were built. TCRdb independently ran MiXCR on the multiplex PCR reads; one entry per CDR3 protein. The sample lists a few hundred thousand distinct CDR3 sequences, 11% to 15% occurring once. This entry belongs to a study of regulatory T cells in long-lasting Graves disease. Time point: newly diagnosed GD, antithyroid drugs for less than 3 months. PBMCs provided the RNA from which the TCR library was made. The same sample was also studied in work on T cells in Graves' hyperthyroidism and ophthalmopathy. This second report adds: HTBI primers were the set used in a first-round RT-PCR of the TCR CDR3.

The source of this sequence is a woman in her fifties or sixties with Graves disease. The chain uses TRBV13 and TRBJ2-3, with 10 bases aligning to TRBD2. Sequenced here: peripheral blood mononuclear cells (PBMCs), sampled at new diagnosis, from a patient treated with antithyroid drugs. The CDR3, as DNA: TGTGCCAGCAGCTCAAAGCGGGAGGGCCCGACAGATACGCAGTATTTT. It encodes CASSSKREGPTDTQYF.